Described below is a single T cell receptor (beta chain) sequence and its context. Under the authors' procedure: Quantification of nucleated cells was approximated via reference gene primer amplification. Libraries were prepared by immunoSEQ multiplex PCR; TCRdb keeps only in-frame clonotypes and omits some of them. V, J and clone size are those of that table, while D and trimming were read from the DNA. This sample yields 400,000 to 550,000 clones, of which 85% to 90% are seen a single time; about 4.5% belongs to the top ten. The data originate from a study of blood T cell repertoires in COVID-19. Trimming at V came to 3 bases and at J to 4 bases, leaving 6 bases not matched to a gene. The CDR3 contains 16 residues. The V gene's germline CDR1 is KGHDR and CDR2 SFDVKD.

Specimen: peripheral blood. The chain uses TRBV24-1 and TRBJ2-5; 11 bases are a match to TRBD2. The clonotype originates from a woman aged 30 to 39 with acute or convalescent COVID-19. The CDR3 sequence is CATSDPTSGAGETQYF. The DNA for the CDR3 is TGTGCCACCAGTGATCCGACTAGCGGGGCAGGAGAGACCCAGTACTTC.